This record covers a single TCR beta chain. The data were produced by immunoSEQ multiplex PCR, yet TCRdb's version contains in-frame clones alone and is incomplete. The data show 150,000 to 200,000 clones, about 80% seen once. The sample comes from a study of blood T cell repertoires in COVID-19. Sequencing used peripheral blood. The receptor was isolated from a man aged 60-69 years with acute or convalescent COVID-19.

CDR3 nucleotide sequence: TGCAGCCATTCCGGGACAGGGAGAGATACGCAGTATTTT. Its protein product is CSHSGTGRDTQYF. This chain connects TRBV29-1 to TRBJ2-3; TRBD1 matches at 9 bases. CDR3 size: 13 residues. The ends lost 8 bases at V and 5 bases at J; junction bases unmatched: 8. Germline CDR1 SQVTM, CDR2 ANQGSEA.